Only a few counts were recorded for the clone carrying this T cell receptor (beta chain). Its antigen is as yet unknown. Via CD45RO/CCR7/CD25/CD127/CD95/CD27, cells of the CD4+ naive, central memory, regulatory and stem cell-like memory subsets were sorted. The CDR3 length is 11 residues. Trimming pared 3 bases from V and 4 bases from J, leaving 2 bases between. Germline V gene lookup returns CDR1 ENHRY and CDR2 SYGVKD. Investigators reverse transcribed all isolated RNA, so they sequenced expressed TCRB transcripts. TCRdb's table, derived via immunoSEQ multiplex PCR, lists solely in-frame clones and lacks some. The repertoire holds roughly 400,000 clones, about 14% seen once, with 0.03% to 0.04% in the top ten. This sample stems from a study of beta chain features in type 1 diabetes. Study-level results: Shorter TCRB CDR3s, moderately but significantly so, were found in Type 1 diabetes patients in all four CD4+ subsets.

The chain joins TRBV10-3 to TRBJ2-3; no clear D. This receptor was obtained from a young man in good health. The source material was naive CD4+ T cells from blood. This CDR3 reads CAISDADTQYF. CDR3 DNA: TGTGCCATCAGTGATGCAGATACGCAGTATTTT.